This is a list of T cell receptor beta chains from one sample in a study of CD8 T cells in ankylosing spondylitis. TCRdb called the 5' RACE reads again in MiXCR, with one record for every CDR3 protein. The sample includes tens of thousands of distinct CDR3 sequences, about 17% of them seen just once. Sequences were obtained from blood. The receptors shown here come from a male donor with ankylosing spondylitis or in good health (not recorded which). Both conserved end residues are part of each CDR3. A D gene is named only where the DNA matches it firmly. Some rows mark clone size as missing; the rest say once, few, many or name a class of expanded clone.

abundance	j_gene	d_gene	v_gene	CDR3nt	CDR3aa
few	TRBJ2-1	TRBD2	TRBV7-2	TGTGCCAGCAGCCCAACCCAGTGGCGGGGGAACAATGAGCAGTTCTTC	CASSPTQWRGNNEQFF
NA	TRBJ2-3	NA	TRBV20-1	TGCAGTGCTAGGTCAGGGACCCGCACAGATACGCAGTATTTT	CSARSGTRTDTQYF
NA	TRBJ2-7	NA	TRBV5-1	TGCGCCAGCAGCGCCGCCTACGAGCAGTACTTC	CASSAAYEQYF
few	TRBJ1-1	NA	TRBV6-4	TGTGCCAGCAGCGAACAGGGAGGCACTGAAGCTTTCTTT	CASSEQGGTEAFF
few	TRBJ2-1	TRBD1	TRBV6-2/TRBV6-3	TGTGCCAGCAGACAGGGGGCTAATCAGGAGCAGTTCTTC	CASRQGANQEQFF
few	TRBJ2-3	TRBD2	TRBV6-6	TGTGCCAGCACCCCGAGGGGGACTAGCCGACCCACAGATACGCAGTATTTT	CASTPRGTSRPTDTQYF
NA	TRBJ1-4	NA	TRBV5-1	TGCGCCAGCAGCCCGGCGACCAGTAATGAAAAACTGTTTTTT	CASSPATSNEKLFF
many	TRBJ2-1	TRBD2	TRBV7-2	TGTGCCAGCAGCTTAAGCGGGAACGTATACAATGAGCAGTTCTTC	CASSLSGNVYNEQFF
NA	TRBJ1-4	NA	TRBV5-1	TGCGCCAGCAGCTTAACAGTAAATAATGAAAAACTGTTTTTT	CASSLTVNNEKLFF
few	TRBJ1-1	TRBD1	TRBV12-3/TRBV12-4	TGTGCCAGCAGTGGGGACAGGGTGGGCACTGAAGCTTTCTTT	CASSGDRVGTEAFF
few	TRBJ2-5	TRBD1	TRBV28	TGTGCCAGCAGTTTACGGACAGGGGGTCTCACCCGAGAGACCCAGTACTTC	CASSLRTGGLTRETQYF
NA	TRBJ2-7	NA	TRBV3-1	TGTGCCAGCAGCCAGGGGGGGCTGCACGAGCAGTACTTC	CASSQGGLHEQYF
few	TRBJ2-1	NA	TRBV28	TGTGCCAGCGTAGGGGACAATGAGCAGTTCTTC	CASVGDNEQFF
few	TRBJ2-2	TRBD1	TRBV28	TGTGCCAGTGACAGGGCCGGGGAGCTGTTTTTT	CASDRAGELFF
NA	TRBJ2-2	TRBD1	TRBV7-9	TGTGCCAGCAGCTTGCCAGGGGGCACCGGGGAGCTGTTTTTT	CASSLPGGTGELFF
NA	TRBJ2-2	TRBD2	TRBV12-3/TRBV12-4	TGTGCCAGCAGTCCCTCGGGGGGGCGCGCCGGGGAGCTGTTTTTT	CASSPSGGRAGELFF
once	TRBJ2-7	NA	TRBV28	TGTGCCAGCAGTTTTTTGGACCAACTGTACTTC	CASSFLDQLYF
few	TRBJ2-1	NA	TRBV29-1	TGCAGCGTGAAAGACAGGTCCCCGATCAATGAGCAGTTCTTC	CSVKDRSPINEQFF
NA	TRBJ2-4	NA	TRBV10-3	TGTGCCTCTGGGGAGGCAGGCAACATTCAGTACTTC	CASGEAGNIQYF
NA	TRBJ2-2	TRBD1	TRBV7-2	TGTGCCAGCAGTCGCGGACAGGGCGGCCTTAGGGAGCTGTTTTTT	CASSRGQGGLRELFF
NA	TRBJ2-2	TRBD1	TRBV24-1	TGTGCCACCAGTGTTAGGGACAGCCCGAACACCGGGGAGCTGTTTTTT	CATSVRDSPNTGELFF
NA	TRBJ2-2	NA	TRBV29-1	TGCAGCGTTGAAGACCCGGGGGCTGGGGAGCTGTTTTTT	CSVEDPGAGELFF
few	TRBJ2-3	TRBD2	TRBV20-1	TGCAGTGCTAGGGCGGCGCGGGAGGTAACAGATACGCAGTATTTT	CSARAAREVTDTQYF
few	TRBJ2-2	NA	TRBV12-5	TGTGCTAGTGGTTCCGGGGTGAACACCGGGGAGCTGTTTTTT	CASGSGVNTGELFF
NA	TRBJ1-6	NA	TRBV6-5	TGTGCCAGCAGTATAAGGGACGGGGGAAGTGGAGTACCCCTCCACTTT	CASSIRDGGSGVPLHF
NA	TRBJ2-2	TRBD2	TRBV5-1	TGCGCCAGCAGCGTGGGACTAGCGGGCACCGGGGAGCTGTTTTTT	CASSVGLAGTGELFF
few	TRBJ2-6	NA	TRBV19	TGTGCCAGTAGCCGGCGCTCTGGGGCCAACGTCCTGACTTTC	CASSRRSGANVLTF
NA	TRBJ1-1	NA	TRBV29-1	TGCAGCGGTAACAGGGCCAGGAACACTGAAGCTTTCTTT	CSGNRARNTEAFF
NA	TRBJ2-7	NA	TRBV29-1	TGCAGCGTTGAGAAATCCGCTCCTTACGAGCAGTACTTC	CSVEKSAPYEQYF
few	TRBJ2-3	NA	TRBV12-3/TRBV12-4	TGTGCCAGCATAGGACAGCGGATTGGCACAGATACGCAGTATTTT	CASIGQRIGTDTQYF
few	TRBJ2-7	TRBD2	TRBV5-6	TGTGCCAGCAGCGGGGGGACTAGCGCCGAGCAGTACTTC	CASSGGTSAEQYF
NA	TRBJ2-1	TRBD1	TRBV28	TGTGCCAGCCATTCCGGACAGGGGGACTCCTACAATGAGCAGTTCTTC	CASHSGQGDSYNEQFF
NA	TRBJ2-7	TRBD1	TRBV28	TGTGCCAGCAGGGGGGACAGGAGCTCCTACGAGCAGTACTTC	CASRGDRSSYEQYF
few	TRBJ1-4	TRBD1	TRBV6-5	TGTGCCAGCAGTTACTCGGCAGGGGGATATGAAAAACTGTTTTTT	CASSYSAGGYEKLFF
few	TRBJ2-2	NA	TRBV5-1	TGCGCCAGCAGCTTGGACAGCGCGAACACCGGGGAGCTGTTTTTT	CASSLDSANTGELFF
NA	TRBJ2-7	NA	TRBV28	TGTGCCAGCAGTTACAGGGCGTCCTACGAGCAGTGCTTC	CASSYRASYEQCF
many	TRBJ1-5	NA	TRBV28	TGTGCCAGCAGTTTTTCGCAGTTGACCCAGCATTTT	CASSFSQLTQHF
NA	TRBJ2-7	TRBD1	TRBV5-1	TGCGCCAGCAGCTACGGGACAGGGGGCCACGAGCAGTACTTC	CASSYGTGGHEQYF
few	TRBJ2-7	NA	TRBV5-1	TGCGCCAGCAGCCCCTCCGGACACCTTCCCTACGAGCAGTACTTC	CASSPSGHLPYEQYF
NA	TRBJ2-3	TRBD2	TRBV3-1	TGTGCCAGCAGCCCGGGACTAGCGGGAGATACGCAGTATTTT	CASSPGLAGDTQYF
NA	TRBJ2-3	NA	TRBV7-2	TGTGCCAGCAGCTTAGTCAGCGATGCTAGCACAGATACGCAGTATTTT	CASSLVSDASTDTQYF
NA	TRBJ1-5	NA	TRBV6-2/TRBV6-3	TGTGCCAGCAGTGATCCCCGTCAGCCCCAGCATTTT	CASSDPRQPQHF
few	TRBJ2-2	NA	TRBV5-1	TGCGCCAGCAGCGTGGTACCTACTCCCGGGGAGCTGTTTTTT	CASSVVPTPGELFF
NA	TRBJ2-7	NA	TRBV4-3	TGCGCCAGCAGCCAGGGGATCCGGGACTACGAGCAGTACTTC	CASSQGIRDYEQYF
NA	TRBJ2-7	TRBD2	TRBV5-5	TGTGCCAGCAGCTTGGTTGGCGGGAGGACTTACGAGCAGTACTTC	CASSLVGGRTYEQYF
few	TRBJ2-5	NA	TRBV6-2/TRBV6-3	TGTGCCAGCCGGCGGGGGCATACTGGGACCCAGTACTTC	CASRRGHTGTQYF
NA	TRBJ2-2	NA	TRBV7-6	TGTGCCATCTCAAAGGGGGGGAAGAACACCGGGGAGCTGTTTTTT	CAISKGGKNTGELFF
NA	TRBJ2-4	NA	TRBV21-1	TGTGCCAGCAGCATTGGAGCGGGCCCGCAACTAGCCAAAAACATTCAGTACTTC	CASSIGAGPQLAKNIQYF
NA	TRBJ2-2	NA	TRBV6-5	TGTGCCAGCAGCGACACCGGCGGCCGGAACACCGGGGAGCTGTTTTTT	CASSDTGGRNTGELFF
few	TRBJ1-1	NA	TRBV5-1	TGCGCCAGCAGCCAACTGATGGACACTGAAGCTTTCTTT	CASSQLMDTEAFF
NA	TRBJ2-1	NA	TRBV30	TGTGCCTGGGCAGAGGTCGACCTACAGTTCTTC	CAWAEVDLQFF